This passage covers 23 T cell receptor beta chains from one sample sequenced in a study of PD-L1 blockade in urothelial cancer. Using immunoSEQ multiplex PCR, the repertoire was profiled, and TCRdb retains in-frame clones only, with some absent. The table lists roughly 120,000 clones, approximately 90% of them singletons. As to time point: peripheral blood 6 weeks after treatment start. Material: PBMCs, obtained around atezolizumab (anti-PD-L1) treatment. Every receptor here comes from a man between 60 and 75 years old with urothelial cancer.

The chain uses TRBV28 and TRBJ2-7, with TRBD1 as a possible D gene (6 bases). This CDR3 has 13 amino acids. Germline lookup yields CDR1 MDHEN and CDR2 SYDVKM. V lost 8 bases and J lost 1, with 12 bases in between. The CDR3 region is CASGDRISYEQYF. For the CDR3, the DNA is TGTGCCAGCGGCGACAGGATATCCTACGAGCAGTACTTC.

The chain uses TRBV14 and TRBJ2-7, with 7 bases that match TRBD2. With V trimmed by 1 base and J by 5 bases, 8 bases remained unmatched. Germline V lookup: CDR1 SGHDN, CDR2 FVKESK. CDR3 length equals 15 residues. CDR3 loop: CASSQAGGPVHEQYF. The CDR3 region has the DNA TGTGCCAGCAGCCAAGCGGGGGGACCAGTTCACGAGCAGTACTTC.

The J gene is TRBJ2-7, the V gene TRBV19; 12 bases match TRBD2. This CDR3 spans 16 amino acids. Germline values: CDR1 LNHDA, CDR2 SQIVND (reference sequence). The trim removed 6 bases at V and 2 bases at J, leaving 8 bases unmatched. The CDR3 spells CASSRTLAGGPYEQYF. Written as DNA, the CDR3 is TGTGCCAGTAGCAGAACCCTAGCGGGAGGGCCCTACGAGCAGTACTTC.

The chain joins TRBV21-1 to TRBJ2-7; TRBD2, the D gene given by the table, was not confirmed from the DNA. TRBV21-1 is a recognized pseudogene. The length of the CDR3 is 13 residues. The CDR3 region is CASGTGGRDEQYF. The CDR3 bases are TGTGCCAGCGGTACGGGCGGGAGGGACGAGCAGTACTTC.

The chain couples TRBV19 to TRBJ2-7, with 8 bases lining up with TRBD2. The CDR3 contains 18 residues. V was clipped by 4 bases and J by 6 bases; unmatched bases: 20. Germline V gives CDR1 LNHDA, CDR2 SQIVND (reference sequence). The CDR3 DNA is TGTGCCAGTAGTACGTATTCTATTGGAGCGGGAGTTCCTTTCGAGCAGTACTTC. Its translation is CASSTYSIGAGVPFEQYF.

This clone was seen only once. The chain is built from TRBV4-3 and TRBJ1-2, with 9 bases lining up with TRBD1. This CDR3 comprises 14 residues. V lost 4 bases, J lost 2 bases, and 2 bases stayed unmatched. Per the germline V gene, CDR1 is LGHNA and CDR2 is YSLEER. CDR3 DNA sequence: TGCGCCAGCAGCCCTGGACAGGGGAACTATGGCTACACCTTC. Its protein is CASSPGQGNYGYTF.

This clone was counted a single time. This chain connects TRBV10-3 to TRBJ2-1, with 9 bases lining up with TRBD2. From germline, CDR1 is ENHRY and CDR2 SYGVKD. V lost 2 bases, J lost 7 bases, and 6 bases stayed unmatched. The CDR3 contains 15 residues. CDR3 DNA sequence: TGTGCCATCAGTGAGGTAGCGGGGGCCGGTAATGAGCAGTTCTTC. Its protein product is CAISEVAGAGNEQFF.

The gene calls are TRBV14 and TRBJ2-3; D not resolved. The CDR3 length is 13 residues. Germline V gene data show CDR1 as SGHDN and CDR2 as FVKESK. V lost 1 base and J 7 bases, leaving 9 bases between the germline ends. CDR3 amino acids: CASSQGGSNTQYF. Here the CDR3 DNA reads TGTGCCAGCAGCCAAGGTGGCTCAAATACGCAGTATTTT.

CDR3 region: CATIRVSGANVLTF. In nucleotides, the CDR3 is TGTGCCACCATTCGCGTGAGTGGGGCCAACGTCCTGACTTTC. The J gene is TRBJ2-6, the V gene TRBV2; D not resolved. With 10 bases removed from V and 3 bases from J, the gap between germline ends came to 13 bases. Per germline, CDR1 SNHLY and CDR2 FYNNEI. CDR3 length: 14 amino acids.

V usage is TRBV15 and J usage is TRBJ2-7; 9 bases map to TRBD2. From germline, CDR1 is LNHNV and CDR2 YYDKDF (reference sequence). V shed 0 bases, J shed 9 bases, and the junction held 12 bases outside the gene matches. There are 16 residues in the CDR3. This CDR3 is CATSRDRGAGGPLQYF. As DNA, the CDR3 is TGTGCCACCAGCAGAGATAGGGGGGCGGGAGGGCCCCTGCAGTACTTC. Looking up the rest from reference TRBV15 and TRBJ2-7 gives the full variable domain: DAMVIQNPRYQVTQFGKPVTLSCSQTLNHNVMYWYQQKSSQAPKLLFHYYDKDFNNEADTPDNFQSRRPNTSFCFLDIRSPGLGDTAMYLCATSRDRGAGGPLQYFGPGTRLTVT.

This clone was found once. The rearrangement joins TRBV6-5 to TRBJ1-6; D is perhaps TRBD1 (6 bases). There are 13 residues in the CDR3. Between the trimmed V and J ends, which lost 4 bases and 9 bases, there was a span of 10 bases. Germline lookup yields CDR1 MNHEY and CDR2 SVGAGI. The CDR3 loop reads CASSSQGSSPLHF. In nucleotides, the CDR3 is TGTGCCAGCAGTTCACAGGGTAGTTCACCCCTCCACTTT.

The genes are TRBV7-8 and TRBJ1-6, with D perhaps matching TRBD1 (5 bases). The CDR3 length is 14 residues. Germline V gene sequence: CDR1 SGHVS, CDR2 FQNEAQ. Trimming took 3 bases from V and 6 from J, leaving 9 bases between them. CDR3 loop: CASSLGGGNSPLHF. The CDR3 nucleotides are TGTGCCAGCAGCTTGGGGGGTGGTAATTCACCCCTCCACTTT.

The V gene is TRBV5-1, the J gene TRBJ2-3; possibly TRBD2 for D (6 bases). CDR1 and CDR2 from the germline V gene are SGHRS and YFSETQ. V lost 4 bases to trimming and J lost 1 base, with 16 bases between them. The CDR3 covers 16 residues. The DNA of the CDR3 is TGCGCCAGCAGCGGAGCGGACGGGACTCGCACAGATACGCAGTATTTT. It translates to CASSGADGTRTDTQYF.

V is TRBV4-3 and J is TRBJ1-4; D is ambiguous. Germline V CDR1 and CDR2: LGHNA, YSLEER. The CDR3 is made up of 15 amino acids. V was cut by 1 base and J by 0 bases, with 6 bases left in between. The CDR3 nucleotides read TGCGCCAGCAGCCAAGCGGGAACAACTAATGAAAAACTGTTTTTT. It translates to CASSQAGTTNEKLFF.

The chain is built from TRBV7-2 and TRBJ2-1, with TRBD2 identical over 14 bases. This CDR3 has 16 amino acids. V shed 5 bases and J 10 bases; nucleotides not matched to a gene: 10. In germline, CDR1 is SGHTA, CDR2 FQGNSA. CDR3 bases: TGTGCCAGCAGCCGGGCGACTAGCGGGGGGGCCGAAGAGCAGTTCTTC. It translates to CASSRATSGGAEEQFF.

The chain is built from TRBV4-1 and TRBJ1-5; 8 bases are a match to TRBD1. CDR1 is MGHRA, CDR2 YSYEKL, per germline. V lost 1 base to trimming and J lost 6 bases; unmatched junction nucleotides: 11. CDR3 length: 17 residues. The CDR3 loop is CASSQVTWTGLSQPQHF. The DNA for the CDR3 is TGCGCCAGCAGCCAAGTGACCTGGACAGGGTTAAGTCAGCCCCAGCATTTT.

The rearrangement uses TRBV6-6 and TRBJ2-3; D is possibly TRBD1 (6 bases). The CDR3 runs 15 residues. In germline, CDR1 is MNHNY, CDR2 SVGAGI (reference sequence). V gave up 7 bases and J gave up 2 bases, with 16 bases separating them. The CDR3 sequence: CASNFQGRNTDTQYF. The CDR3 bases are TGTGCCAGCAACTTCCAGGGGCGAAACACAGATACGCAGTATTTT.

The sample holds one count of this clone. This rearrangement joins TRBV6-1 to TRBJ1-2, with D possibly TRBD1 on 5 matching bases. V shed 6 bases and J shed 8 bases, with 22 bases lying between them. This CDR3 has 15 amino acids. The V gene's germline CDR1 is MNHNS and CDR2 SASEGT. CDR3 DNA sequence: TGTGCCAGCAGGAAACTAGGGGAGGGAGGGTCCGGCTACACCTTC. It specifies CASRKLGEGGSGYTF.

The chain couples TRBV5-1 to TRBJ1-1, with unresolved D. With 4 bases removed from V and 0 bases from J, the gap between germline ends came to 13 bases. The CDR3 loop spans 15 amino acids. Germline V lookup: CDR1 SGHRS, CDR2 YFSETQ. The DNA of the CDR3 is TGCGCCAGCAGCCCTACCTTCAGCGTGAACACTGAAGCTTTCTTT. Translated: CASSPTFSVNTEAFF. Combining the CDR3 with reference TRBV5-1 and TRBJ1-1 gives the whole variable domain KAGVTQTPRYLIKTRGQQVTLSCSPISGHRSVSWYQQTPGQGLQFLFEYFSETQRNKGNFPGRFSGRQFSNSRSEMNVSTLELGDSALYLCASSPTFSVNTEAFFGQGTRLTVV.

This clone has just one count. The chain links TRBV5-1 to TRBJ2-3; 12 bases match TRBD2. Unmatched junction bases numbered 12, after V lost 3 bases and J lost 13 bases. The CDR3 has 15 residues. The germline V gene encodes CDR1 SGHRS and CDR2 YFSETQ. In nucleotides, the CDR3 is TGCGCCAGCAGCTCCTCTAGCGGGGGGGCCCCTAAGGAGTATTTT. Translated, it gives CASSSSSGGAPKEYF.

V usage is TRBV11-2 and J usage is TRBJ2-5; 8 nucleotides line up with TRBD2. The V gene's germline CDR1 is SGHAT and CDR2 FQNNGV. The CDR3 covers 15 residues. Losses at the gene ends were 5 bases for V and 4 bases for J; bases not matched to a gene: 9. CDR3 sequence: CASSKSGSIGETQYF. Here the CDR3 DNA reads TGTGCCAGCAGCAAAAGCGGGAGCATTGGAGAGACCCAGTACTTC. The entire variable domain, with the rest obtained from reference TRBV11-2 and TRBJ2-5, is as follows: EAGVAQSPRYKIIEKRQSVAFWCNPISGHATLYWYQQILGQGPKLLIQFQNNGVVDDSQLPKDRFSAERLKGVDSTLKIQPAKLEDSAVYLCASSKSGSIGETQYFGPGTRLLVL.

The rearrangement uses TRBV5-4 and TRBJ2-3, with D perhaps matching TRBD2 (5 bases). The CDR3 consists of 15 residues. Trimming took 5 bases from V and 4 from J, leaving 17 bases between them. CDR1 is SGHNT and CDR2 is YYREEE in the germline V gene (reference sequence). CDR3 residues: CASRSALSRADTQYF. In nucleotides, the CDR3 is TGTGCCAGCAGATCCGCGCTTTCGCGGGCAGATACGCAGTATTTT.

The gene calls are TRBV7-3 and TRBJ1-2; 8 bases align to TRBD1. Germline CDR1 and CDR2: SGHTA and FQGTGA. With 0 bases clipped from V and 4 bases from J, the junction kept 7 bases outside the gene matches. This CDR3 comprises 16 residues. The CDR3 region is CASSLTGTGDPYGYTF. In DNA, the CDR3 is TGTGCCAGCAGCTTAACGGGGACAGGAGATCCCTATGGCTACACCTTC.